This T cell receptor (beta chain) was sequenced in a study of T cells in Graves' hyperthyroidism and ophthalmopathy. Study background: Peripheral blood was secured at the point of initial diagnosis, before any treatment.

Uncontrolled infections, other autoimmune diseases, pregnancy or lactation led to exclusion of patients. Used for diagnoses were clinical symptoms, serum thyroxine and TRAb, thyroid ultrasound and orbital computed tomography. This clonotype has ten or more counts. TCR beta CDR3 sequences were amplified from RNA transcripts. HTBI primers were employed in a first-round RT-PCR of the TCR CDR3. One entry per CDR3 protein results from TCRdb running MiXCR on the multiplex PCR reads. Among about 210,000 distinct CDR3 sequences listed, roughly 18% were seen once. Germline V gene sequence: CDR1 GTSNPN, CDR2 SVGIG (reference sequence). V lost 4 bases, J lost 0 bases, and 13 bases lay in between. The CDR3 runs 15 residues.

This rearrangement joins TRBV30 to TRBJ2-4; D may be TRBD2 (5 bases). The TCR sequence derives from a man aged 45-65 years with Graves' hyperthyroidism. The sequencing input was blood. DNA of the CDR3: TGTGCCTGGACCCGGGCTGGACTAGCCAAAAACATTCAGTACTTC. It translates to CAWTRAGLAKNIQYF.